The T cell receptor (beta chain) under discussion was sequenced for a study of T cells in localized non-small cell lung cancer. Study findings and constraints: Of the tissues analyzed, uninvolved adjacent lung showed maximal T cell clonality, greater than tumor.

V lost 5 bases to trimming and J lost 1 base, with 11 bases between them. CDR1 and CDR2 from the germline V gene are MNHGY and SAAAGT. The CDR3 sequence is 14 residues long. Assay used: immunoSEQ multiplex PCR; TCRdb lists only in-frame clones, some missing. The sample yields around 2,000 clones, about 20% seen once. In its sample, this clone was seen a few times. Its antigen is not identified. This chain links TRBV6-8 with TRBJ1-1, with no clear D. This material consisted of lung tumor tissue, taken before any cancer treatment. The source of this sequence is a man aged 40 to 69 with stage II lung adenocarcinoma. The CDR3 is CASSDLLANTEAFF. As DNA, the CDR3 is TGTGCCAGCAGTGATCTATTAGCGAACACTGAAGCTTTCTTT.